This TCR beta chain was recorded in a study of T cell responses to AZD1222 COVID-19 vaccine. Whole-study results and caveats: Donors were mostly white British, more females; clonal diversity possibly underestimated. Targeting of unmutated variant regions was reportedly seen in nearly half of spike-specific TCRs.

Concerning this clone itself: Antigen unknown.

TCRdb keeps only in-frame clones here, not all; method: immunoSEQ multiplex PCR. The sample holds 100,000 to 150,000 clones, roughly 90% seen once. This TCR came from an adult in good health. Sequencing was performed on peripheral blood, taken on day 0 of AZD1222 vaccination.

The CDR3 spells CASSQVLGGEQYF. CDR3 coding DNA: TGTGCCAGCAGCCAAGTGTTAGGAGGTGAGCAGTACTTC. The V and J genes are TRBV3-1 (or the pseudogene TRBV3-2) and TRBJ2-7; tentative D call: TRBD2 (5 bases). Trimming left V 1 base short and J 7 bases short, with 11 bases between. The germline V gene encodes CDR1 LGHDT and CDR2 YNNKEL (reference sequence). CDR3 length: 13 residues.